This T cell receptor (beta chain) was captured in a study of regulatory T cells in long-lasting Graves disease. Findings and caveats of the study: The researchers studied only peripheral blood, not thyroid tissue.

The sample's time point: newly diagnosed GD, antithyroid drugs for less than 3 months. Isolated PBMC RNA provided the starting material for the TCR library. CDR3-region Arm-PCR and iRepertoire HTBI primers produced the TCR beta libraries. MiXCR, run by TCRdb on the multiplex PCR reads, gives a single entry per CDR3 protein. This sample carries about 540,000 distinct CDR3 sequences, roughly 14% of them seen once, and the ten largest clones take roughly 10%. This clonotype was counted ten times or more. Its antigen is not known. Germline V gives CDR1 SNHLY, CDR2 FYNNEI. The V segment lost 7 bases and the J segment 3 bases; nucleotides outside the gene matches: 6. CDR3 length: 15 amino acids. In addition, the sample was reused for a study of T cells in Graves' hyperthyroidism and ophthalmopathy. From that study: Exclusion criteria comprised uncontrolled infection, other autoimmune disease, pregnancy or lactation. The study based diagnoses on clinical symptoms, serum thyroxine and TRAb, thyroid ultrasound and orbital computed tomography.

This sequence joins TRBV2 and TRBJ2-2, with TRBD1 matching 9 bases. The sequences come from peripheral blood mononuclear cells (PBMCs), collected at new diagnosis, from a patient treated with antithyroid drugs. The sequence came from a man younger than 40 with Graves disease. Here the CDR3 DNA reads TGTGCCAGCATGCGGGACAGGGCCGACACCGGGGAGCTGTTTTTT. Its protein product is CASMRDRADTGELFF.